The 30 T cell receptor beta chains below come from one sample, sequenced in a study of T cell responses to AZD1222 COVID-19 vaccine. The method was immunoSEQ multiplex PCR; TCRdb's version includes in-frame clones alone and lacks a portion of them. Altogether some 84,000 clones are present, around 88% being singletons, with the ten largest covering around a tenth. Sample: peripheral blood, taken 28 days after the second AZD1222 dose. The receptors come from an adult who received the AZD1222 COVID-19 vaccine.

The chain links TRBV7-2 to TRBJ1-4; TRBD1 matches at 7 bases. There are 15 residues in the CDR3. Per the germline V gene, CDR1 is SGHTA and CDR2 is FQGNSA. Trimming at V came to 3 bases and at J to 6 bases, leaving 7 bases not matched to a gene. CDR3 residues: CASSFSGGVDEKLFF. Written as DNA, the CDR3 is TGTGCCAGCAGCTTTTCAGGGGGGGTCGATGAAAAACTGTTTTTT.

J is TRBJ2-7 and V is TRBV6-2 or TRBV6-3; 7 bases line up with TRBD1. J gave up 4 bases and V 0 bases, and 3 bases lay outside the gene matches. The CDR3 runs 14 residues. Per germline, CDR1 MNHEY and CDR2 SVGEGT. CDR3 nucleotides: TGTGCCAGCAGTTACTCCGGGACAGAATACGAGCAGTACTTC. Protein product: CASSYSGTEYEQYF.

V usage is TRBV24-1 and J usage is TRBJ2-1, with 9 bases fitting TRBD2. CDR1 is KGHDR and CDR2 is SFDVKD in the germline V gene. Trimming removed 4 bases from V and 5 bases from J; junction bases left unmatched: 14. CDR3 length: 18 amino acids. The CDR3: CATSDAGLAPHGDNEQFF. Here the CDR3 DNA reads TGTGCCACCAGTGACGCGGGACTAGCCCCGCACGGGGACAATGAGCAGTTCTTC.

This clone has only one observation. The rearrangement joins TRBV18 to TRBJ1-3; D gene unclear. V lost 6 bases to trimming and J lost 9 bases, with 18 bases between them. Germline V lookup: CDR1 KGHSH, CDR2 LQKENI. This CDR3 has 14 amino acids. The CDR3 reads CASSSGKKSGTIYF. In DNA, the CDR3 is TGTGCCAGCTCCAGCGGGAAGAAGTCTGGCACCATATATTTT.

The table lists this clone with a few counts. CDR3 bases: TGTGCCAGCAGCCTCGTGATTAACACTGAAGCTTTCTTT. Its protein is CASSLVINTEAFF. The chain combines TRBV7-3 with TRBJ1-1, with D uncertain. The CDR3 length is 13 residues. V was pared by 5 bases and J by 2 bases, with 9 bases between. The germline gives CDR1 SGHTA, CDR2 FQGTGA.

The chain uses TRBV19 and TRBJ2-2, with D unresolved. In germline, CDR1 is LNHDA, CDR2 SQIVND (reference sequence). This CDR3 is 14 amino acids long. Deletions cut 4 bases from V and 3 bases from J, with 9 bases between. CDR3 DNA: TGTGCCAGTAGTACCCAGCGCGACACCGGGGAGCTGTTTTTT. This translates into CASSTQRDTGELFF.

This chain uses TRBV19 with TRBJ1-6, with unresolved D. The V gene lost 10 bases and the J gene lost 2 bases, with 9 bases spanning the gap. This CDR3 spans 13 amino acids. Germline CDR1 is LNHDA and CDR2 is SQIVND (reference sequence). In nucleotides, the CDR3 is TGTGCCACCCCTGGCCCCTATAATTCACCCCTCCACTTT. Translation gives CATPGPYNSPLHF.

The genes are TRBV14 and TRBJ2-7; TRBD1 aligns across 7 bases. Germline V CDR1 and CDR2: SGHDN, FVKESK. V lost 0 bases and J lost 0; bases outside the gene matches: 8. The CDR3 sequence is 17 residues long. Here the CDR3 reads CASSQDFGTAYSYEQYF. DNA of the CDR3: TGTGCCAGCAGCCAAGATTTCGGGACAGCCTACTCCTACGAGCAGTACTTC.

V and J are TRBV12-3 or TRBV12-4 and TRBJ2-7; D could derive from TRBD1 or TRBD2 (5 bases each). The ends were cut back, 3 bases at V and 4 bases at J, with 10 bases in the middle. The CDR3 runs to 13 residues. CDR3 amino acids: CASSLLGEYEQYF. The CDR3 region has the DNA TGTGCCAGCAGTTTGTTGGGGGAATACGAGCAGTACTTC.

J is TRBJ1-6 and V is TRBV5-4; D is unresolved. The CDR3 length is 15 residues. V was cut by 0 bases and J by 8 bases, with 12 bases left in between. CDR1 is SGHNT, CDR2 YYREEE, per germline (reference sequence). Here the CDR3 DNA reads TGTGCCAGCAGCTTGGACAGTCCCCGTTATTCACCCCTCCACTTT. Its protein product is CASSLDSPRYSPLHF.

The rearrangement links TRBV10-3 to TRBJ2-3, with D unresolved. The germline CDR1 and CDR2 sequences are ENHRY and SYGVKD. The V gene lost 3 bases and the J gene lost 0 bases, with 10 bases spanning the gap. The CDR3 consists of 15 residues. CDR3 region: CAISEPPTSTDTQYF. The CDR3, as DNA: TGTGCCATCAGTGAACCGCCGACTAGCACAGATACGCAGTATTTT.

The chain joins TRBV3-1 (or the pseudogene TRBV3-2) to TRBJ2-5, with TRBD1 matching over 8 bases. Losses at the gene ends were 5 bases for V and 4 bases for J; bases not matched to a gene: 12. From germline, CDR1 is LGHDT and CDR2 YNNKEL (reference sequence). The CDR3 runs 16 residues. This CDR3 is CASSWLGQGWGETQYF. CDR3 nucleotides: TGTGCCAGCAGCTGGCTCGGACAGGGCTGGGGAGAGACCCAGTACTTC.

The chain recombines TRBV5-1 with TRBJ2-7; 11 positions match TRBD2. The CDR3 runs to 15 residues. Germline CDR1 reads SGHRS; CDR2 reads YFSETQ. After removal of 1 base from V and 3 bases from J, the junction contained 3 bases not matched to a gene. The CDR3 region is CASSLTSGGFYEQYF. The CDR3 DNA follows: TGCGCCAGCAGCTTGACTAGCGGGGGTTTCTACGAGCAGTACTTC.

The chain recombines TRBV28 with TRBJ2-2; either TRBD1 or TRBD2 may supply D (6 bases each). Germline CDR1 is MDHEN and CDR2 is SYDVKM. This CDR3 has 13 amino acids. V was clipped by 4 bases and J by 5 bases, with 8 bases between them. The CDR3 DNA is TGTGCCAGCAGTTCGGGGGCTACCGGGGAGCTGTTTTTT. Protein: CASSSGATGELFF.

The V and J genes are TRBV9 and TRBJ1-2; D is perhaps TRBD1 (6 bases). Trimming stripped 0 bases from V and 4 bases from J, with 10 bases between. Germline V gene sequence: CDR1 SGDLS, CDR2 YYNGEE. This CDR3 contains 14 residues. In nucleotides, the CDR3 is TGTGCCAGCAGCGTAGATCAGGGGCCCTATGGCTACACCTTC. It encodes CASSVDQGPYGYTF.

This chain uses TRBV7-8 with TRBJ1-1, with 7 nucleotides matching TRBD1. V lost 8 bases, J lost 4 bases, and 13 bases stayed unmatched. This CDR3 has 15 amino acids. Looked up from germline, CDR1 is SGHVS and CDR2 is FQNEAQ. CDR3 nucleotides: TGTGCCAGCTCCGAGACAGGGTCGGTGGTCACTGAAGCTTTCTTT. This translates into CASSETGSVVTEAFF. The full variable domain, in which reference TRBV7-8 and TRBJ1-1 provide the parts outside the CDR3, is GAGVSQSPRYKVAKRGQDVALRCDPISGHVSLFWYQQALGQGPEFLTYFQNEAQLDKSGLPSDRFFAERPEGSVSTLKIQRTQQEDSAVYLCASSETGSVVTEAFFGQGTRLTVV.

This clone turned up a few times. The chain carries TRBV7-2 and TRBJ1-6, with 10 bases fitting TRBD1. V lost 5 bases, J lost 9 bases, and 10 bases stayed unmatched. The CDR3 sequence is 16 residues long. Germline CDR1 and CDR2: SGHTA and FQGNSA. The CDR3 sequence: CASSLQPGQGSSPLHF. Written as DNA, the CDR3 is TGTGCCAGCAGCCTACAACCGGGACAGGGGAGTTCACCCCTCCACTTT.

This clone came up once. The chain carries TRBV19 and TRBJ1-2; the match to TRBD1 covers 9 bases. Looked up from germline, CDR1 is LNHDA and CDR2 is SQIVND (reference sequence). The J segment lost 2 bases and the V segment lost 5 bases, leaving 3 bases of the junction unmatched. This CDR3 has 14 residues. In nucleotides, the CDR3 is TGTGCCAGTAGTTCCGGGACAGGGAACTATGGCTACACCTTC. It translates to CASSSGTGNYGYTF.

This clone was counted only a few times. J is TRBJ1-4 and V is TRBV5-1; TRBD1 aligns across 7 bases. Germline V gives CDR1 SGHRS, CDR2 YFSETQ. Trimming took 4 bases from V and 0 from J; bases not matched to a gene: 3. The CDR3 is 15 amino acids. In DNA, the CDR3 is TGCGCCAGCAGCCCGGGACAGACAACTAATGAAAAACTGTTTTTT. This codes for CASSPGQTTNEKLFF.

The CDR3 reads CASSPVGGVNTEAFF. CDR3 DNA sequence: TGTGCCAGCAGCCCGGTCGGGGGGGTGAACACTGAAGCTTTCTTT. The rearrangement joins TRBV5-4 to TRBJ1-1; a weak D match, TRBD1 (5 bases). V dropped 4 bases and J dropped 0 bases, with 13 bases sitting between them. The germline gives CDR1 SGHNT, CDR2 YYREEE (reference sequence). The CDR3 spans 15 residues.

V usage is TRBV12-3 or TRBV12-4 and J usage is TRBJ2-7, with 9 positions matching TRBD1. This CDR3 region has 13 residues. Unmatched junction bases numbered 6, after V lost 5 bases and J lost 7 bases. The CDR3 protein is CASSRDRVSEQYF. The CDR3 region has the DNA TGTGCCAGCAGTCGGGACAGGGTGTCTGAGCAGTACTTC.

The gene calls are TRBV6-2 or TRBV6-3 and TRBJ1-1; D gene uncertain. The CDR3 sequence is 12 residues long. The V gene lost 1 base and the J gene lost 10 bases, with 10 bases spanning the gap. Germline V gene sequence: CDR1 MNHEY, CDR2 SVGEGT. The CDR3 spells CASSYWRMGAFF. Here the CDR3 DNA reads TGTGCCAGCAGTTACTGGCGGATGGGAGCTTTCTTT.

CDR3 DNA: TGTGCCACCAGTGACCCTAGCGGGGGGCAGGTAGATACGCAGTATTTT. It specifies CATSDPSGGQVDTQYF. The gene calls are TRBV24-1 and TRBJ2-3, with 11 bases that match TRBD2. V shed 4 bases and J 5 bases; nucleotides not matched to a gene: 7. The germline V gene has CDR1 KGHDR and CDR2 SFDVKD. There are 16 residues in the CDR3.

The CDR3 DNA follows: TGTGCCAGCAGCTTGGGACTAGCGGGACAAGAGACCCAGTACTTC. It specifies CASSLGLAGQETQYF. The chain couples TRBV6-2 or TRBV6-3 to TRBJ2-5, with 13 bases lining up with TRBD2. Germline V gene sequence: CDR1 MNHEY, CDR2 SVGEGT. This CDR3 contains 15 residues. V shed 6 bases, J shed 2 bases, and the junction held 3 bases outside the gene matches.

This clone was seen only once. The J gene is TRBJ1-4, the V gene TRBV10-3; 8 nucleotides align to TRBD1. From germline, CDR1 is ENHRY and CDR2 SYGVKD. CDR3 length: 14 residues. With 6 bases clipped from V and 5 bases from J, the junction kept 5 bases outside the gene matches. CDR3 sequence reads: CAISGTGRNEKLFF. The CDR3 nucleotides read TGTGCCATCAGCGGGACAGGTCGGAATGAAAAACTGTTTTTT.

The CDR3 sequence is CASSLVGENTGELFF. The CDR3, as DNA: TGCGCCAGCAGCTTGGTCGGGGAAAACACCGGGGAGCTGTTTTTT. The chain employs TRBV5-1 and TRBJ2-2, with D maybe TRBD2 (5 bases). CDR1 is SGHRS and CDR2 is YFSETQ in the germline V gene. The CDR3 contains 15 residues. V shed 0 bases and J shed 2 bases, with 8 bases lying between them. Variable domain in full (rest from reference TRBV5-1 and TRBJ2-2): KAGVTQTPRYLIKTRGQQVTLSCSPISGHRSVSWYQQTPGQGLQFLFEYFSETQRNKGNFPGRFSGRQFSNSRSEMNVSTLELGDSALYLCASSLVGENTGELFFGEGSRLTVL.

The count of this clone is one. J is TRBJ2-1 and V is TRBV7-2; 9 bases align to TRBD1. V lost 6 bases to trimming and J lost 4 bases; unmatched junction nucleotides: 7. CDR3 size: 15 residues. The germline V gene has CDR1 SGHTA and CDR2 FQGNSA. CDR3 bases: TGTGCCAGCAGAAAGACAGGGGGGGGTTACAATGAGCAGTTCTTC. It codes for CASRKTGGGYNEQFF.

The V and J genes are TRBV12-5 and TRBJ2-1; a weak D match, TRBD2 (7 bases). Trimming stripped 6 bases from V and 8 bases from J, with 20 bases between. This CDR3 spans 15 amino acids. Germline lookup yields CDR1 LGHNT and CDR2 FRNRAP. This CDR3 is CASGRWGRGAYEQFF. The DNA of the CDR3 is TGTGCTAGTGGCCGATGGGGGAGGGGGGCCTATGAGCAGTTCTTC.

The gene calls are TRBV11-3 and TRBJ2-7; 7 positions agree with TRBD1. V gave up 1 base and J gave up 2 bases; unmatched junction bases: 5. CDR1 is SGHNT and CDR2 is YENEEA in the germline V gene. The CDR3 contains 15 residues. The CDR3 DNA sequence: TGTGCCAGCAGCTTAGGGTTACAGGGGCCCTACGAGCAGTACTTC. This codes for CASSLGLQGPYEQYF.

The chain employs TRBV5-1 and TRBJ1-4; TRBD1 aligns across 8 bases. V dropped 2 bases and J dropped 7; count of bases not matched to a gene: 13. The CDR3 consists of 17 residues. The germline V gene encodes CDR1 SGHRS and CDR2 YFSETQ. The CDR3 coding sequence is TGCGCCAGCAGCTTATATTCGGCAGGGGGCTCGGTTGAAAAACTGTTTTTT. It yields the protein CASSLYSAGGSVEKLFF.